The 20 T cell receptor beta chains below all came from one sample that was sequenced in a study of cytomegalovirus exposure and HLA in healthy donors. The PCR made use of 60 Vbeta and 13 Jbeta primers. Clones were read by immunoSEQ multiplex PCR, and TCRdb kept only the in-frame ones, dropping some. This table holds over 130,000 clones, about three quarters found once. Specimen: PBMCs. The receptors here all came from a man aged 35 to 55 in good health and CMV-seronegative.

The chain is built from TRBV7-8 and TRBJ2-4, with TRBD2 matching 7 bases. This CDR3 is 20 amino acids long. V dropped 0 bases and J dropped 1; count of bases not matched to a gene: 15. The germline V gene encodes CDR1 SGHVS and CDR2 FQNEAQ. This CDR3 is CASSLARLPPMGGAKNIQYF. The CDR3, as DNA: TGTGCCAGCAGCTTAGCCCGGCTCCCTCCGATGGGGGGGGCCAAAAACATTCAGTACTTC.

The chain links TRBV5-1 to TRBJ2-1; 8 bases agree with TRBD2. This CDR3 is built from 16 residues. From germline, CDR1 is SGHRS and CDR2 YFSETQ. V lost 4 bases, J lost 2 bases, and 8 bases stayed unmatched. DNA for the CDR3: TGCGCCAGCAGCGGCGTAGCGGGAATGGCCTACAATGAGCAGTTCTTC. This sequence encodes CASSGVAGMAYNEQFF.

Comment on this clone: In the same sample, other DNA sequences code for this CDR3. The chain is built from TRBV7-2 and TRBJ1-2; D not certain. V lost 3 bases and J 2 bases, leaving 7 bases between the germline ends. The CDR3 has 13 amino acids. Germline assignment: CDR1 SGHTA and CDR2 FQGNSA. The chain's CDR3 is CASSFGRNYGYTF. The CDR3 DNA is TGTGCCAGCAGCTTCGGGAGAAACTATGGCTACACCTTC.

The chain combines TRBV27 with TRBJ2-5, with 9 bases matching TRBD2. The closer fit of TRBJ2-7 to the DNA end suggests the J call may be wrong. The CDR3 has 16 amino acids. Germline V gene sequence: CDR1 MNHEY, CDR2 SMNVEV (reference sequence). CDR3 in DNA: TGTGCCAGCAGTCCGTTAGCGGGGGTGAACCCCTACGAGCAGTACTTC. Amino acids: CASSPLAGVNPYEQYF.

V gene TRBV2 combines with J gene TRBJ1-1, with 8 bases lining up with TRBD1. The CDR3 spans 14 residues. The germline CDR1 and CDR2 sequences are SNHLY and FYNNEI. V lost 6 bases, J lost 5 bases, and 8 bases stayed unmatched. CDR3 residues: CASSRGQGWTEAFF. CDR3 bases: TGTGCCAGCAGCAGAGGACAGGGATGGACTGAAGCTTTCTTT.

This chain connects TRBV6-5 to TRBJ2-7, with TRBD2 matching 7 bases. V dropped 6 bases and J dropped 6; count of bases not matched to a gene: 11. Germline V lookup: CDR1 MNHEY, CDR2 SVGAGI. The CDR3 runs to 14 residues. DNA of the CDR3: TGTGCCAGCAGCCGCCTCGGACTAGTCGGCGAGCAGTACTTC. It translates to CASSRLGLVGEQYF.

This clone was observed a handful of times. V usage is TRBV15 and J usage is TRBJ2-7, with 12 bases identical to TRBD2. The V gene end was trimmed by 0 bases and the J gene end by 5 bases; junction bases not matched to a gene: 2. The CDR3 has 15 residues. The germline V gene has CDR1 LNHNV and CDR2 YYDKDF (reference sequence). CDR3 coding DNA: TGTGCCACCAGCAGAGAGCGGACTAGCGGGAACGAGCAGTACTTC. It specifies CATSRERTSGNEQYF.

DNA for the CDR3: TGTGCCAGTAGTATAGACAGGGGGCAATACAATGAGCAGTTCTTC. It translates to CASSIDRGQYNEQFF. V and J are TRBV19 and TRBJ2-1; 8 bases are shared with TRBD1. In germline, CDR1 is LNHDA, CDR2 SQIVND (reference sequence). The CDR3 has 15 residues. Germline trimming cut 0 bases from V and 4 bases from J; bases unmatched to any gene: 2.

The chain's CDR3 is CASTLGGQGNTIYF. The CDR3 coding sequence is TGTGCCAGCACCTTGGGGGGACAGGGAAACACCATATATTTT. The V gene is TRBV7-6, the J gene TRBJ1-3, with TRBD1 matching over 7 bases. Trimming removed 7 bases from V and 4 bases from J; junction bases left unmatched: 7. CDR1 is SGHVS, CDR2 FNYEAQ, per germline. CDR3 length: 14 residues.

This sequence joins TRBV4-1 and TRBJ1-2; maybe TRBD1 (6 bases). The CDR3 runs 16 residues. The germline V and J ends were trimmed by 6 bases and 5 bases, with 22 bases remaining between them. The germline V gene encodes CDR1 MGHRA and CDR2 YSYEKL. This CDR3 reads CASSRDRSARDYGYTF. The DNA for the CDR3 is TGCGCCAGCAGTCGTGACAGGTCCGCCCGCGATTATGGCTACACCTTC.

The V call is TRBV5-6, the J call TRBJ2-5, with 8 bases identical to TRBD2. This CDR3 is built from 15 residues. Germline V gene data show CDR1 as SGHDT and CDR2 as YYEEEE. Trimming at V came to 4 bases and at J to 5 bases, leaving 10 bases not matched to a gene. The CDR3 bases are TGTGCCAGCAGCGGGGGGGCGGGAGGTTCGGAGACCCAGTACTTC. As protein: CASSGGAGGSETQYF.

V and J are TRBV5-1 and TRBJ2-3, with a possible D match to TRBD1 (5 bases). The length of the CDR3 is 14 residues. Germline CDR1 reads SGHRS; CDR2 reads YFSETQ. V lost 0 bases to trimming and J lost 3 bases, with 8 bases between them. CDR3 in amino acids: CASSLAAGTDTQYF. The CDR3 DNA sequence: TGCGCCAGCAGCTTGGCAGCAGGGACAGATACGCAGTATTTT.

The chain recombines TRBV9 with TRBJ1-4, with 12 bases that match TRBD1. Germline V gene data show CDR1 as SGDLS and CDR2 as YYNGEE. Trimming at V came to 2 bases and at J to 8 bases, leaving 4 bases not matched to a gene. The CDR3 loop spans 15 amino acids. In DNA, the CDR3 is TGTGCCAGCAGCGTGGGACAGGGGGCGGTCGAAAAACTGTTTTTT. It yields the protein CASSVGQGAVEKLFF.

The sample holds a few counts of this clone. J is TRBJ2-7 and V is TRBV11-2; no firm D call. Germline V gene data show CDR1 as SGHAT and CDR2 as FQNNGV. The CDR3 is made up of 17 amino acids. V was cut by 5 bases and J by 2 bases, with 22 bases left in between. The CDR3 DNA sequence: TGTGCCAGCAGCCATGGCGGATGGGTGACCGCCCCCTACGAGCAGTACTTC. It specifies CASSHGGWVTAPYEQYF. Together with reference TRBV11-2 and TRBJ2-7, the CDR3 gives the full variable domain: EAGVAQSPRYKIIEKRQSVAFWCNPISGHATLYWYQQILGQGPKLLIQFQNNGVVDDSQLPKDRFSAERLKGVDSTLKIQPAKLEDSAVYLCASSHGGWVTAPYEQYFGPGTRLTVT.

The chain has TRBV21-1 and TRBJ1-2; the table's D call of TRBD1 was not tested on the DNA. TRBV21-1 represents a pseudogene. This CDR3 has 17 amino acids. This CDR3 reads CASSKGLAGGGSYGYTF. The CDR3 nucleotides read TGTGCCAGCAGCAAAGGGTTAGCAGGGGGTGGGAGCTATGGCTACACCTTC.

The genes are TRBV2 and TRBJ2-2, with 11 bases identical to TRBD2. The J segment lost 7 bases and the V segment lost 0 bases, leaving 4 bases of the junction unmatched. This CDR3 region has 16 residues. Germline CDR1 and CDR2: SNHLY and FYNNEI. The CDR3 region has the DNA TGTGCCAGCAGTGAAGCTAGCGGGAGGGCGAGCGGGGAGCTGTTTTTT. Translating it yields CASSEASGRASGELFF.

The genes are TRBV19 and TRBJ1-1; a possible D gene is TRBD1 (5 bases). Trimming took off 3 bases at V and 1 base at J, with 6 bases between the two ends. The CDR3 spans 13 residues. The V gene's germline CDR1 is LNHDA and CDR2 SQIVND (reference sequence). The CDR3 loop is CASSMTANTEAFF. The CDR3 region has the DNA TGTGCCAGTAGTATGACAGCGAACACTGAAGCTTTCTTT.

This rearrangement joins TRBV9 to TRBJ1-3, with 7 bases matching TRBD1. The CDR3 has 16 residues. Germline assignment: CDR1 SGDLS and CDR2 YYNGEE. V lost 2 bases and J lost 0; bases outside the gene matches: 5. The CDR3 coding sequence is TGTGCCAGCAGCGTCACGGGACAGTTCTCTGGAAACACCATATATTTT. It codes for CASSVTGQFSGNTIYF.

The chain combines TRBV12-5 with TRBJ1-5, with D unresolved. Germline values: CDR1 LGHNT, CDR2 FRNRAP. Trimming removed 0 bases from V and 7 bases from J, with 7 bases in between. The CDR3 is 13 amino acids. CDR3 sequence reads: CASGLVDWQPQHF. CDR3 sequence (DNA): TGTGCTAGTGGTTTGGTAGACTGGCAGCCCCAGCATTTT.

The CDR3 sequence is CASSFWTLDSAGELFF. The CDR3 nucleotides are TGCGCCAGCAGCTTTTGGACTCTTGATTCGGCCGGGGAGCTGTTTTTT. J is TRBJ2-2 and V is TRBV5-1; perhaps TRBD2 as D (5 bases). V was pared by 2 bases and J by 6 bases, with 17 bases between. Germline CDR1 is SGHRS and CDR2 is YFSETQ. The CDR3 sequence is 16 residues long.